These 10 T cell receptor beta chains share one sample of origin, sequenced in a study of identical twins. MiXCR, run by TCRdb on the 5' RACE reads, gives a single entry per CDR3 protein. Found here are 450,000 or so distinct CDR3 sequences, approximately 14% of them singletons; the top ten hold around 0.57%. These data are also associated with another study on yellow fever vaccine responses in identical twins.

The sequenced material came from CD4+ T cells sorted from blood. These receptors originate from a young woman in good health.

There are a few counts of this clonotype. This chain uses TRBV5-1 with TRBJ2-1; maybe TRBD1 (5 bases). This CDR3 has 15 amino acids. Per germline, CDR1 SGHRS and CDR2 YFSETQ. Trimming shortened V by 4 bases and J by 0 bases, and 11 bases separated the two germline ends. CDR3 bases: TGCGCCAGCAGCCCGACAGTTGGCTCCTACAATGAGCAGTTCTTC. Translating gives CASSPTVGSYNEQFF.

The J gene is TRBJ2-7, the V gene TRBV29-1; TRBD2 matches 10 bases. From germline, CDR1 is SQVTM and CDR2 ANQGSEA. Trimming at V came to 7 bases and at J to 0 bases, leaving 9 bases not matched to a gene. The CDR3 has 15 amino acids. CDR3 nucleotides: TGCAGCGCTAAAAGGGGGACTAGCGTCTCCTACGAGCAGTACTTC. This encodes CSAKRGTSVSYEQYF.

CDR3 residues: CASSPTVTYEQYF. CDR3 bases: TGTGCCAGCTCGCCCACAGTTACCTACGAGCAGTACTTC. The rearrangement links TRBV18 to TRBJ2-7; D ambiguous. Germline loops: CDR1 KGHSH, CDR2 LQKENI. V was trimmed by 6 bases and J by 2 bases, leaving 11 bases between them. The CDR3 sequence is 13 residues long. Filled out from reference TRBV18 and TRBJ2-7, the complete variable domain reads NAGVMQNPRHLVRRRGQEARLRCSPMKGHSHVYWYRQLPEEGLKFMVYLQKENIIDESGMPKERFSAEFPKEGPSILRIQQVVRGDSAAYFCASSPTVTYEQYFGPGTRLTVT.

The gene calls are TRBV5-1 and TRBJ2-5; D might be TRBD1 (7 bases). CDR3 length: 15 amino acids. Trimming shortened V by 4 bases and J by 1 base, and 14 bases separated the two germline ends. Germline CDR1 is SGHRS and CDR2 is YFSETQ. The CDR3 protein is CASSDRVGGQETQYF. In nucleotides, the CDR3 is TGCGCCAGCAGCGACAGGGTCGGGGGCCAAGAGACCCAGTACTTC.

CDR3 residues: CASSLESGGGYTDTQYF. CDR3 coding DNA: TGCGCCAGCAGCTTGGAATCGGGCGGGGGCTACACAGATACGCAGTATTTT. The rearrangement uses TRBV5-1 and TRBJ2-3; weak D call: TRBD2 (7 bases). The CDR3 loop spans 17 amino acids. Trimming took 0 bases from V and 2 from J, leaving 16 bases between them. Germline CDR1 is SGHRS and CDR2 is YFSETQ.

This chain links TRBV5-1 with TRBJ2-3; D is uncertain. V lost 0 bases and J 1 base, leaving 12 bases between the germline ends. The germline gives CDR1 SGHRS, CDR2 YFSETQ. The CDR3 consists of 16 residues. CDR3 coding DNA: TGCGCCAGCAGCTTGGCCCCAGTTGGGCGCACAGATACGCAGTATTTT. It is translated as CASSLAPVGRTDTQYF.

This clonotype was seen a handful of times. This chain links TRBV12-3 or TRBV12-4 with TRBJ2-1; 7 bases agree with TRBD2. V gave up 0 bases and J gave up 5 bases; unmatched junction bases: 4. The CDR3 extends over 15 amino acids. The CDR3 here is CASSLARERNNEQFF. For the CDR3, the DNA is TGTGCCAGCAGTTTAGCGCGGGAGAGGAACAATGAGCAGTTCTTC.

The table lists this clonotype with many counts. The DNA for the CDR3 is TGTGCCAGCAACTCCGGTGGGATTTACACAGATACGCAGTATTTT. This sequence encodes CASNSGGIYTDTQYF. J is TRBJ2-3 and V is TRBV28; D ambiguous. Trimming took 7 bases from V and 2 from J, leaving 16 bases between them. Germline CDR1 reads MDHEN; CDR2 reads SYDVKM. The CDR3 is made up of 15 amino acids.

This clonotype has more than one count but fewer than ten. This rearrangement joins TRBV10-3 to TRBJ2-7; D gene unclear. The V gene's germline CDR1 is ENHRY and CDR2 SYGVKD. With 0 bases removed from V and 3 bases from J, the gap between germline ends came to 6 bases. The CDR3 is 13 residues long. The CDR3 nucleotides are TGTGCCATCAGTGAGTCGGAGAACTACGAGCAGTACTTC. It yields the protein CAISESENYEQYF.

The J gene is TRBJ2-5, the V gene TRBV14; the D is unclear. From germline, CDR1 is SGHDN and CDR2 FVKESK. The CDR3 contains 13 residues. Trimming stripped 4 bases from V and 3 bases from J, with 9 bases between. For the CDR3, the DNA is TGTGCCAGCAGCCGGCAAGCTGAAGAGACCCAGTACTTC. Its translation is CASSRQAEETQYF.